The 25 T cell receptor beta chains below come from one sample, sequenced in a study of OX40 agonist ivuxolimab in advanced cancers. Libraries were prepared by immunoSEQ multiplex PCR; TCRdb keeps only in-frame clonotypes and omits some of them. The sample includes tens of thousands of clones, around 84% of them seen just once. Sequenced here: CD4+ or CD8+ T cells sorted from blood, sampled in a trial of the OX40 agonist ivuxolimab. These receptors originate from an adult with an advanced solid tumor such as melanoma, head and neck, liver or kidney cancer.

The chain links TRBV7-9 to TRBJ2-1; 9 bases are shared with TRBD2. The CDR3 has 15 amino acids. The ends lost 0 bases at V and 7 bases at J; junction bases unmatched: 4. Germline CDR1 SEHNR, CDR2 FQNEAQ (reference sequence). The chain's CDR3 is CASSLASGSWNEQFF. In DNA, the CDR3 is TGTGCCAGCAGCTTAGCTAGCGGGAGTTGGAATGAGCAGTTCTTC.

This chain joins TRBV4-1 and TRBJ1-2, with D unclear. The CDR3 covers 13 residues. Per the germline V gene, CDR1 is MGHRA and CDR2 is YSYEKL. V lost 6 bases and J 2 bases, leaving 10 bases between the germline ends. CDR3 protein: CASSRNLNYGYTF. The CDR3 nucleotides read TGCGCCAGCAGTCGGAACCTGAACTATGGCTACACCTTC.

CDR3 coding DNA: TGTGCCAGCAGCGTCGGACAGGGGAGGGGAAACATTCAGTACTTC. Amino acid sequence: CASSVGQGRGNIQYF. The chain carries TRBV7-9 and TRBJ2-4; 9 positions agree with TRBD1. CDR1 is SEHNR and CDR2 is FQNEAQ in the germline V gene (reference sequence). Unmatched junction bases numbered 8, after V lost 5 bases and J lost 6 bases. This CDR3 has 15 residues.

In regard to this clone: The junction departs from the called germline gene at one end, perhaps through a read error. The rearrangement links TRBV7-7 to TRBJ2-2; D is uncertain. CDR1 is SSHAT and CDR2 is FNYEAQ in the germline V gene (reference sequence). The CDR3 consists of 14 residues. The CDR3 loop is CASSLRRNTGELFF. The CDR3 DNA reads as TGTGCTAGCAGCTTAAGGCGGAACACCGGGGAGCTGTTTTTT.

This sequence joins TRBV5-1 and TRBJ1-1, with 12 bases identical to TRBD1. This CDR3 comprises 14 residues. Trimming at V came to 4 bases and at J to 4 bases, leaving 2 bases not matched to a gene. Per germline, CDR1 SGHRS and CDR2 YFSETQ. The CDR3 protein is CASSRGQGATEAFF. The DNA of the CDR3 is TGCGCCAGCAGCCGGGGACAGGGGGCCACTGAAGCTTTCTTT.

This rearrangement joins TRBV12-5 to TRBJ2-3; 9 bases match TRBD2. CDR1 and CDR2 (germline): LGHNT, FRNRAP. CDR3 length: 17 amino acids. V lost 6 bases to trimming and J lost 3 bases; unmatched junction nucleotides: 13. The CDR3 nucleotides read TGTGCTAGTGGCCTCGGGGCCGGTGGACTAGCGACAGATACGCAGTATTTT. This gives the protein CASGLGAGGLATDTQYF.

The chain links TRBV19 to TRBJ1-2, with D unclear. Trimming removed 4 bases from V and 4 bases from J, with 7 bases in between. The CDR3 consists of 12 residues. Germline V CDR1 and CDR2: LNHDA, SQIVND (reference sequence). CDR3 sequence: CASSNTVYGYTF. CDR3 DNA: TGTGCCAGTAGTAACACAGTCTATGGCTACACCTTC.

This chain links TRBV7-2 with TRBJ1-2; D perhaps matches TRBD1 (6 bases). The ends were cut back, 5 bases at V and 3 bases at J, with 22 bases in the middle. The CDR3 totals 17 residues. CDR1 is SGHTA, CDR2 FQGNSA, per germline. The CDR3 here is CASSPGRQGIYDYGYTF. CDR3 bases: TGTGCCAGCAGCCCTGGGAGGCAGGGGATCTACGACTATGGCTACACCTTC. The full variable domain, completed using reference TRBV7-2 and TRBJ1-2, is GAGVSQSPSNKVTEKGKDVELRCDPISGHTALYWYRQSLGQGLEFLIYFQGNSAPDKSGLPSDRFSAERTGGSVSTLTIQRTQQEDSAVYLCASSPGRQGIYDYGYTFGSGTRLTVV.

In regard to this clone: This may be a read error, as it is one base from a much larger clone. This specimen includes other DNA sequences encoding the same CDR3. The chain joins TRBV6-5 to TRBJ2-5; no definite D call. V gave up 2 bases and J gave up 4 bases, with 2 bases separating them. The germline CDR1 and CDR2 sequences are MNHEY and SVGAGI. The length of the CDR3 is 11 residues. The CDR3 nucleotides read TGTGCCAGCAGTTACGGAGAGACCCAGTACTTC. Its translation: CASSYGETQYF.

The rearrangement uses TRBV9 and TRBJ2-3, with TRBD1 matching 9 bases. This CDR3 is 18 amino acids long. Germline lookup yields CDR1 SGDLS and CDR2 YYNGEE. J was trimmed by 1 base and V by 4 bases; bases with no gene match: 13. The CDR3 DNA follows: TGTGCCAGCAGCTCATCGGGACAGGGCCACCCAGGCACAGATACGCAGTATTTT. As protein: CASSSSGQGHPGTDTQYF.

The gene calls are TRBV18 and TRBJ2-5; no reliable D call. Trimming shortened V by 3 bases and J by 8 bases, and 16 bases separated the two germline ends. This CDR3 contains 14 residues. Germline CDR1 KGHSH, CDR2 LQKENI. The CDR3: CASSPIPSPGTQYF. The CDR3 DNA sequence: TGTGCCAGCTCACCCATCCCGTCCCCAGGAACCCAGTACTTC.

The chain combines TRBV5-3 with TRBJ1-5, with D unclear. TRBV5-3 is designated an ORF whose function remains uncertain. The CDR3 length is 10 residues. V was clipped by 2 bases and J by 9 bases, with 3 bases between them. The CDR3 loop reads CARSLRPQHF. CDR3 nucleotides: TGTGCCAGAAGCTTACGGCCCCAGCATTTT.

The V call is TRBV11-2, the J call TRBJ1-4, with D unresolved. The V gene lost 0 bases and the J gene lost 8 bases, with 7 bases spanning the gap. Per germline, CDR1 SGHAT and CDR2 FQNNGV. This CDR3 is built from 13 residues. The CDR3 sequence is CASSLDMVEKLFF. The CDR3, as DNA: TGTGCCAGCAGCTTAGACATGGTAGAAAAACTGTTTTTT.

CDR3 DNA: TGCGCCAGCAGCTTGGATCGCTATGGCTACACCTTC. Translated: CASSLDRYGYTF. The V and J genes are TRBV5-1 and TRBJ1-2; D is unclear. Germline CDR1 reads SGHRS; CDR2 reads YFSETQ. V was clipped by 0 bases and J by 4 bases, with 4 bases between them. CDR3 length: 12 amino acids.

The chain recombines TRBV10-2 with TRBJ1-2; D is unresolved. CDR3 length: 13 amino acids. V lost 8 bases, J lost 0 bases, and 10 bases lay in between. Germline V gene lookup returns CDR1 WSHSY and CDR2 SAAADI. The CDR3 loop is CASSSSPNYGYTF. DNA of the CDR3: TGCGCCAGCTCTTCATCCCCTAACTATGGCTACACCTTC.

The chain recombines TRBV30 with TRBJ2-2, with D tentatively TRBD1 (6 bases). The length of the CDR3 is 16 residues. Germline V lookup: CDR1 GTSNPN, CDR2 SVGIG (reference sequence). Deletions cut 2 bases from V and 2 bases from J, with 15 bases between. This chain's CDR3 is CAWSKRGSTNTGELFF. CDR3 DNA sequence: TGTGCCTGGAGTAAGAGGGGGTCCACAAACACCGGGGAGCTGTTTTTT. Combining the CDR3 with reference TRBV30 and TRBJ2-2 gives the whole variable domain SQTIHQWPATLVQPVGSPLSLECTVEGTSNPNLYWYRQAAGRGLQLLFYSVGIGQISSEVPQNLSASRPQDRQFILSSKKLLLSDSGFYLCAWSKRGSTNTGELFFGEGSRLTVL.

This sequence joins TRBV30 and TRBJ1-2, with 12 bases aligning to TRBD1. The V segment lost 6 bases and the J segment 6 bases; nucleotides outside the gene matches: 14. Germline V gene lookup returns CDR1 GTSNPN and CDR2 SVGIG (reference sequence). The CDR3 is 16 amino acids. The CDR3 coding sequence is TGTGCCTGCCTCCTCTCCCGGGACAGGGGGCGGAATGGCTACACCTTC. It encodes CACLLSRDRGRNGYTF.

This sequence joins TRBV30 and TRBJ2-7; 11 bases fit TRBD2. V was clipped by 3 bases and J by 5 bases; unmatched bases: 3. The germline V gene has CDR1 GTSNPN and CDR2 SVGIG (reference sequence). The CDR3 loop spans 13 amino acids. The CDR3 sequence: CAWRLAGGNEQYF. DNA of the CDR3: TGTGCCTGGAGATTAGCGGGGGGGAACGAGCAGTACTTC.

In DNA, the CDR3 is TGTGCCAGTAGTATTACACAGGCCCCCTACGAGCAGTACTTC. This codes for CASSITQAPYEQYF. The chain joins TRBV19 to TRBJ2-7; possibly TRBD1 for D (5 bases). The CDR3 runs 14 residues. Germline loops: CDR1 LNHDA, CDR2 SQIVND (reference sequence). Trimming pared 3 bases from V and 2 bases from J, leaving 11 bases between.

This chain joins TRBV27 and TRBJ1-1, with 8 bases fitting TRBD1. From germline, CDR1 is MNHEY and CDR2 SMNVEV (reference sequence). J gave up 3 bases and V 3 bases, and 3 bases lay outside the gene matches. The CDR3 extends over 14 amino acids. The chain's CDR3 is CASSFQGADTEAFF. The CDR3 coding sequence is TGTGCCAGCAGTTTCCAGGGGGCCGACACTGAAGCTTTCTTT.

This chain uses TRBV5-1 with TRBJ2-3, with TRBD1 matching 9 bases. Trimming cost V 4 bases and J 7 bases; bases outside gene matches: 4. This CDR3 comprises 13 residues. Germline V gene sequence: CDR1 SGHRS, CDR2 YFSETQ. Written as DNA, the CDR3 is TGCGCCAGCAGCCTACAGGGGGCGAATACGCAGTATTTT. Its protein product is CASSLQGANTQYF.

V usage is TRBV7-3 and J usage is TRBJ2-1; 7 bases fit TRBD2. Germline V gives CDR1 SGHTA, CDR2 FQGTGA. V was pared by 0 bases and J by 10 bases, with 9 bases of the junction left unmatched. The CDR3 spans 15 residues. CDR3 sequence reads: CASSLTGGMFGEQFF. For the CDR3, the DNA is TGTGCCAGCAGCTTAACGGGAGGGATGTTTGGAGAGCAGTTCTTC. Based on the CDR3 plus reference TRBV7-3 and TRBJ2-1, the full variable domain is GAGVSQTPSNKVTEKGKYVELRCDPISGHTALYWYRQSLGQGPEFLIYFQGTGAADDSGLPNDRFFAVRPEGSVSTLKIQRTERGDSAVYLCASSLTGGMFGEQFFGPGTRLTVL.

V usage is TRBV6-1 and J usage is TRBJ1-1, with 9 bases fitting TRBD1. The germline gives CDR1 MNHNS, CDR2 SASEGT. The CDR3 runs 13 residues. V lost 8 bases to trimming and J lost 4 bases; unmatched junction nucleotides: 5. Here the CDR3 DNA reads TGTGCCAGCGACGACAGGGGGATCACTGAAGCTTTCTTT. Translation gives CASDDRGITEAFF.

The chain carries TRBV11-2 and TRBJ2-7; perhaps TRBD2 as D (5 bases). Germline V gene lookup returns CDR1 SGHAT and CDR2 FQNNGV. Trimming stripped 1 base from V and 4 bases from J, with 11 bases between. The CDR3 spans 14 residues. CDR3 in DNA: TGTGCCAGCAGCTTAGGTGCGGGCGGTTACGAGCAGTACTTC. This gives the protein CASSLGAGGYEQYF.

The CDR3: CAWSPPKVITDTQYF. Written as DNA, the CDR3 is TGTGCCTGGAGTCCCCCGAAGGTAATAACAGATACGCAGTATTTT. The rearrangement uses TRBV30 and TRBJ2-3, with D unclear. CDR3 length: 15 amino acids. Germline CDR1 GTSNPN, CDR2 SVGIG (reference sequence). V lost 2 bases to trimming and J lost 3 bases, with 15 bases between them.